The 29 T cell receptor beta chains below come from one sample, sequenced in a study of cytomegalovirus exposure and HLA in healthy donors. A multiplex PCR was run with 60 Vbeta primers and 13 Jbeta primers. Libraries were prepared by immunoSEQ multiplex PCR; TCRdb keeps only in-frame clonotypes and omits some of them. The table includes 200,000 to 250,000 clones, roughly 89% detected once. Sequencing used PBMCs. These receptors all stem from a woman aged 18 to 35 in good health and CMV-seronegative.

The gene calls are TRBV5-4 and TRBJ2-3; 10 bases are shared with TRBD2. The germline gives CDR1 SGHNT, CDR2 YYREEE (reference sequence). The CDR3 spans 20 residues. J gave up 0 bases and V 4 bases, and 17 bases lay outside the gene matches. The CDR3 here is CASSVNLGASGGHSTDTQYF. As DNA, the CDR3 is TGTGCCAGCAGCGTAAACCTGGGGGCTAGCGGGGGCCATAGCACAGATACGCAGTATTTT.

The chain employs TRBV27 and TRBJ2-7; D is possibly TRBD2 (5 bases). From germline, CDR1 is MNHEY and CDR2 SMNVEV (reference sequence). Trimming removed 0 bases from V and 2 bases from J, with 14 bases in between. The CDR3 runs to 16 residues. CDR3 sequence: CASSLSTGIGPYEQYF. DNA for the CDR3: TGTGCCAGCAGTTTATCGACGGGGATTGGCCCCTACGAGCAGTACTTC.

A note on this clone: This same CDR3 is encoded by further DNA sequences in the sample. The chain combines TRBV5-4 with TRBJ2-2; unclear D gene. This CDR3 has 12 residues. Germline V gene data show CDR1 as SGHNT and CDR2 as YYREEE (reference sequence). V dropped 4 bases and J dropped 3 bases, with 4 bases sitting between them. CDR3 in amino acids: CASSPYTGELFF. In DNA form, the CDR3 reads TGTGCCAGCAGCCCTTACACCGGGGAGCTGTTTTTT. The full variable domain, completed using reference TRBV5-4 and TRBJ2-2, is ETGVTQSPTHLIKTRGQQVTLRCSSQSGHNTVSWYQQALGQGPQFIFQYYREEENGRGNFPPRFSGLQFPNYSSELNVNALELDDSALYLCASSPYTGELFFGEGSRLTVL.

The chain uses TRBV10-1 and TRBJ2-1, with D possibly being TRBD1 (5 bases). Germline CDR1 and CDR2: WNHNN and SYGVQD (reference sequence). Trimming stripped 3 bases from V and 9 bases from J, with 12 bases between. This CDR3 spans 13 amino acids. The CDR3 protein is CASSDLRQTEQFF. The DNA of the CDR3 is TGCGCCAGCAGTGACCTTCGACAGACTGAGCAGTTCTTC.

The rearrangement joins TRBV7-7 to TRBJ2-5, with a tentative D call TRBD2 (5 bases). Germline V lookup: CDR1 SSHAT, CDR2 FNYEAQ (reference sequence). This CDR3 has 14 residues. V lost 5 bases to trimming and J lost 2 bases, with 12 bases between them. CDR3 loop: CASSSGRHQETQYF. The CDR3 DNA follows: TGTGCCAGCAGCAGTGGGAGACATCAAGAGACCCAGTACTTC.

The chain combines TRBV4-2 with TRBJ1-1; tentative D call: TRBD1 (5 bases). V shed 3 bases and J shed 1 base, with 9 bases lying between them. The germline V gene has CDR1 LGHNA and CDR2 YNFKEQ. CDR3 length equals 14 residues. The CDR3 sequence is CASSHSDRNTEAFF. DNA for the CDR3: TGTGCCAGCAGCCATTCCGACAGGAACACTGAAGCTTTCTTT.

CDR3 nucleotide sequence: TGTGCCAGCAGCTTAGGCCTAGCGGGAGGGGCAAATGAGCAGTTCTTC. It is translated as CASSLGLAGGANEQFF. The V call is TRBV7-9, the J call TRBJ2-1, with 12 bases matching TRBD2. The germline V gene has CDR1 SEHNR and CDR2 FQNEAQ (reference sequence). There are 16 residues in the CDR3. Losses at the gene ends were 1 base for V and 7 bases for J; bases not matched to a gene: 5.

The V gene is TRBV5-8, the J gene TRBJ1-2; D is undetermined. Germline V CDR1 and CDR2: SGHTS, YDEGEE. The ends were cut back, 5 bases at V and 3 bases at J, with 8 bases in the middle. The CDR3 runs to 12 residues. CDR3 sequence: CASSLTDYGYTF. The CDR3 DNA is TGTGCCAGCAGTTTGACTGACTATGGCTACACCTTC.

This clone was counted a single time. The J gene is TRBJ1-2, the V gene TRBV9; 7 bases agree with TRBD1. The CDR3 has 15 residues. The ends lost 7 bases at V and 4 bases at J; junction bases unmatched: 13. Per germline, CDR1 SGDLS and CDR2 YYNGEE. DNA for the CDR3: TGTGCCAGCGGGGGTCAATGGACAGGCCTCTATGGCTACACCTTC. Translating it yields CASGGQWTGLYGYTF.

V usage is TRBV7-7 and J usage is TRBJ2-1; 9 nucleotides align to TRBD2. The V gene's germline CDR1 is SSHAT and CDR2 FNYEAQ (reference sequence). The CDR3 is 15 residues long. V shed 4 bases, J shed 7 bases, and the junction held 8 bases outside the gene matches. The CDR3 protein is CASSSRLAESNEQFF. Here the CDR3 DNA reads TGTGCCAGCAGCTCAAGACTAGCGGAGTCTAATGAGCAGTTCTTC.

This CDR3 reads CASYRDSTGGELFF. CDR3 sequence (DNA): TGTGCCAGCTATCGGGACTCCACCGGCGGGGAGCTGTTTTTT. This chain connects TRBV2 to TRBJ2-2; weak D call: TRBD2 (6 bases). Germline V lookup: CDR1 SNHLY, CDR2 FYNNEI. The V and J ends lost 8 bases and 7 bases respectively, with 17 bases between them. The CDR3 spans 14 residues.

This chain links TRBV2 with TRBJ1-5, with 9 bases fitting TRBD1. Looked up from germline, CDR1 is SNHLY and CDR2 is FYNNEI. The CDR3 totals 15 residues. Trimming removed 7 bases from V and 4 bases from J; junction bases left unmatched: 8. In DNA form, the CDR3 reads TGTGCCAGCACCCAGGGACAGGGTGGTAATCAGCCCCAGCATTTT. Translation gives CASTQGQGGNQPQHF.

The chain links TRBV19 to TRBJ1-1; D perhaps matches TRBD1 (6 bases). The length of the CDR3 is 16 residues. Germline lookup yields CDR1 LNHDA and CDR2 SQIVND (reference sequence). The V end lost 4 bases, the J end lost 7 bases, and 22 bases lay between the germline ends. CDR3: CASSKGKGGPLGEAFF. The CDR3 DNA sequence: TGTGCCAGTAGTAAGGGGAAGGGGGGGCCATTGGGTGAAGCTTTCTTT. Full variable domain (missing parts from reference TRBV19 and TRBJ1-1): DGGITQSPKYLFRKEGQNVTLSCEQNLNHDAMYWYRQDPGQGLRLIYYSQIVNDFQKGDIAEGYSVSREKKESFPLTVTSAQKNPTAFYLCASSKGKGGPLGEAFFGQGTRLTVV.

The V and J genes are TRBV6-6 and TRBJ2-2, with 9 bases that match TRBD2. The junction had 6 bases not matched to a gene; V was cut back by 8 bases and J by 5 bases. Germline V gives CDR1 MNHNY, CDR2 SVGAGI (reference sequence). The CDR3 is 14 residues long. The CDR3 DNA reads as TGTGCCAGCGCCTTAGCGGGAGAAACCGGGGAGCTGTTTTTT. This encodes CASALAGETGELFF.

The rearrangement links TRBV10-3 to TRBJ1-5; D gene ambiguous. The germline gives CDR1 ENHRY, CDR2 SYGVKD. Trimming cost V 2 bases and J 3 bases, with 14 bases left between them. This CDR3 comprises 16 residues. CDR3 sequence: CAISERPSGPNQPQHF. The CDR3 DNA reads as TGTGCCATCAGTGAGAGGCCGTCAGGTCCCAATCAGCCCCAGCATTTT.

V and J are TRBV10-2 and TRBJ2-5; 8 bases are a match to TRBD1. This CDR3 comprises 16 residues. The germline CDR1 and CDR2 sequences are WSHSY and SAAADI. V trimming: 5 bases; J trimming: 4 bases; junction bases outside the gene matches: 12. CDR3 nucleotide sequence: TGCGCCAGCAGTAGATTAACCGGGACAGGCCCAGAGACCCAGTACTTC. It specifies CASSRLTGTGPETQYF.

The chain has TRBV27 and TRBJ2-7; no firm D call. The germline V gene has CDR1 MNHEY and CDR2 SMNVEV (reference sequence). The germline V and J ends were trimmed by 2 bases and 2 bases, with 7 bases remaining between them. The CDR3 spans 13 residues. The CDR3 bases are TGTGCCAGCAGTTTACGTAGAGCCTACGAGCAGTACTTC. Protein sequence: CASSLRRAYEQYF.

This chain connects TRBV30 to TRBJ2-5, with 14 bases lining up with TRBD2. There are 16 residues in the CDR3. V shed 1 base and J 5 bases; nucleotides not matched to a gene: 6. CDR1 GTSNPN and CDR2 SVGIG come from the germline V gene (reference sequence). CDR3 sequence reads: CAWSEGLAGATETQYF. The CDR3 DNA is TGTGCCTGGAGTGAGGGACTAGCGGGAGCTACGGAGACCCAGTACTTC.

This clone was seen once. The chain is built from TRBV7-9 and TRBJ1-6; D ambiguous. Germline loops: CDR1 SEHNR, CDR2 FQNEAQ (reference sequence). CDR3 length: 13 residues. V gave up 5 bases and J gave up 14 bases, with 16 bases separating them. CDR3 sequence reads: CASSPPESSSLHF. DNA for the CDR3: TGTGCCAGCAGCCCCCCCGAATCAAGCTCCCTCCACTTT.

J is TRBJ2-5 and V is TRBV5-1; D is unclear. V was shortened by 2 bases and J by 5 bases, with 4 bases between the two germline ends. Germline loops: CDR1 SGHRS, CDR2 YFSETQ. The CDR3 consists of 11 residues. CDR3 coding DNA: TGCGCCAGCAGCTTCTCGGAGACCCAGTACTTC. Residues: CASSFSETQYF.

To note about this clone: This specimen includes other DNA sequences encoding the same CDR3. The rearrangement joins TRBV5-1 to TRBJ2-1; D gene uncertain. V lost 0 bases to trimming and J lost 0 bases, with 7 bases between them. The germline V gene encodes CDR1 SGHRS and CDR2 YFSETQ. CDR3 size: 15 residues. In DNA, the CDR3 is TGCGCCAGCAGCTTGGACGGTAGCTCCTACAATGAGCAGTTCTTC. Translated: CASSLDGSSYNEQFF.

The chain links TRBV6-5 to TRBJ2-7, with TRBD1 identical over 9 bases. Germline CDR1 and CDR2: MNHEY and SVGAGI. The CDR3 is 15 amino acids. V shed 2 bases, J shed 2 bases, and the junction held 4 bases outside the gene matches. The chain's CDR3 is CASSYRGQGTYEQYF. The CDR3 DNA reads as TGTGCCAGCAGTTACCGGGGACAGGGAACCTACGAGCAGTACTTC.

The chain carries TRBV5-1 and TRBJ2-5, with 10 bases fitting TRBD2. The CDR3 spans 15 residues. Unmatched junction bases numbered 4, after V lost 0 bases and J lost 5 bases. CDR1 SGHRS and CDR2 YFSETQ come from the germline V gene. CDR3 nucleotides: TGCGCCAGCAGCTTGGTGGGGACTAGCGTTGAGACCCAGTACTTC. Translating gives CASSLVGTSVETQYF.

In this sample, this clone turned up a few times. This chain connects TRBV5-1 to TRBJ1-2, with D possibly matching TRBD1 (5 bases). This CDR3 contains 15 residues. Germline V gene sequence: CDR1 SGHRS, CDR2 YFSETQ. V gave up 3 bases and J gave up 3 bases, with 15 bases separating them. CDR3 DNA sequence: TGCGCCAGCAGCTGGGGACCCGGGGGGGACTATGGCTACACCTTC. Protein: CASSWGPGGDYGYTF.

This clone has just a few counts. CDR3 nucleotide sequence: TGTGCCAGTAGTAAGGGCAGGGATATCCCTGAAGCTTTCTTT. Translating gives CASSKGRDIPEAFF. This sequence joins TRBV19 and TRBJ1-1; possible D gene TRBD1, 5 bases. Between the trimmed V and J ends, which lost 4 bases and 6 bases, there was a span of 15 bases. The CDR3 extends over 14 amino acids. The germline CDR1 and CDR2 sequences are LNHDA and SQIVND (reference sequence).

This rearrangement joins TRBV7-9 to TRBJ2-5, with 8 bases matching TRBD2. The CDR3 extends over 15 amino acids. Germline-derived CDR1 and CDR2 are SEHNR and FQNEAQ (reference sequence). The V and J ends lost 6 bases and 1 base, in that order; junction bases with no gene match: 7. The CDR3 spells CASRSPAGVQETQYF. Here the CDR3 DNA reads TGTGCCAGCAGATCCCCAGCGGGGGTCCAAGAGACCCAGTACTTC.

V is TRBV5-1 and J is TRBJ2-5, with D hard to call. V lost 0 bases to trimming and J lost 5 bases, with 8 bases between them. This CDR3 is built from 13 residues. The germline gives CDR1 SGHRS, CDR2 YFSETQ. CDR3 sequence (DNA): TGCGCCAGCAGCTTGGGGATCGGGGAGACCCAGTACTTC. Protein product: CASSLGIGETQYF.

The chain carries TRBV7-2 and TRBJ2-1; unclear D gene. CDR1 and CDR2 (germline): SGHTA, FQGNSA. This CDR3 is built from 12 residues. Between the trimmed V and J ends, which lost 1 base and 11 bases, there was a span of 9 bases. For the CDR3, the DNA is TGTGCCAGCAGCTTAGGTGACAAAAAGCAGTTCTTC. Translated, it gives CASSLGDKKQFF.

The J gene is TRBJ1-3, the V gene TRBV6-6; 7 bases are a match to TRBD1. The CDR3 covers 16 residues. Losses at the gene ends were 6 bases for V and 0 bases for J; bases not matched to a gene: 8. Germline assignment: CDR1 MNHNY and CDR2 SVGAGI (reference sequence). The chain's CDR3 is CASRRGGDSSGNTIYF. CDR3 DNA: TGTGCCAGCAGACGAGGAGGGGACAGCTCTGGAAACACCATATATTTT.